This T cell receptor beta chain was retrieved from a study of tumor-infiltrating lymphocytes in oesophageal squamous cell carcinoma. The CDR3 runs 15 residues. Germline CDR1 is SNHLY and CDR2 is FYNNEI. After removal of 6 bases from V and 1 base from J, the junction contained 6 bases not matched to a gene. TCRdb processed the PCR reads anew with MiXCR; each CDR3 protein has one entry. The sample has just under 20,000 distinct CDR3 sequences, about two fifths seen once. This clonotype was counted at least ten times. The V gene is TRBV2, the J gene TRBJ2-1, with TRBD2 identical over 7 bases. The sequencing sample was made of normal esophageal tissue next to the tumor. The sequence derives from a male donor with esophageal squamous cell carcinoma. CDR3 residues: CASRERDESYNEQFF. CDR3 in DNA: TGTGCCAGCAGGGAGCGGGATGAATCCTACAATGAGCAGTTCTTC.